These T cell receptor beta chains were read from a single sample in a study of blood T cell repertoires in COVID-19. Measured with immunoSEQ multiplex PCR; TCRdb has only the in-frame clones, and not every one. The sample includes 45,000 to 65,000 clones, about three quarters of them seen just once. Sequencing was performed on peripheral blood. These receptors were obtained from a man between 65 and 85 years old with active or convalescent COVID-19. Each CDR3 is given with its conserved first and last residue. The D gene is left open where the match is weak. Only some rows state a clone size, as once, few, many or a class for expanded clones.

TRBV19,TRBJ1-4,TRBD1,NA,TGTGCCAGTAGTGTTACAGGGGGGAGTGAAAAACTGTTTTTT,CASSVTGGSEKLFF
TRBV29-1,TRBJ1-1,TRBD1,few,TGCAGCGTAGGGCTGGGACAGGGCACTGAAGCTTTCTTT,CSVGLGQGTEAFF
TRBV13,TRBJ2-7,TRBD1,NA,TGTGCCAGCAGCCCCCCGGGGCAGGGGGCTGGCTACGAGCAGTACTTC,CASSPPGQGAGYEQYF
TRBV30,TRBJ1-4,TRBD1,few,TGTGCCTGGAGTCGGACAGGGGTCAATGAAAAACTGTTTTTT,CAWSRTGVNEKLFF
TRBV6-5,TRBJ2-3,TRBD2,NA,TGTGCCAGCAGTTCCGCCCCAGCGGGGAGGGATACGCAGTATTTT,CASSSAPAGRDTQYF
TRBV28,TRBJ1-4,NA,NA,TGTGCCAGCAGTTCTCCGATGACAGGAGGAAATGAAAAACTGTTTTTT,CASSSPMTGGNEKLFF
TRBV4-3,TRBJ2-5,TRBD1,once,TGCGCCAGCAGCCCAAGAGCCAGGGGGGAGACCCAGTACTTC,CASSPRARGETQYF
TRBV27,TRBJ1-2,TRBD1,NA,TGTGCCAGCAGTGATCGACAGGGGGAACTTTATGGCTACACCTTC,CASSDRQGELYGYTF
TRBV5-6,TRBJ2-7,TRBD1,few,TGTGCCAGCAGCTTGGTGGGGACAGGGGCCTACGAGCAGTACTTC,CASSLVGTGAYEQYF
TRBV12-5,TRBJ1-6,TRBD1,few,TGTGCTAGTGGCCTAGGCTCGGGACAGAATTATAATTCACCCCTCCACTTT,CASGLGSGQNYNSPLHF
TRBV6-5,TRBJ1-2,TRBD1,NA,TGTGCCAGCAAGAAAGACGGGACAGCCTTCTATGGCTACACCTTC,CASKKDGTAFYGYTF
TRBV6-2/TRBV6-3,TRBJ2-1,NA,once,TGTGCCAGCAGTTACTCGACACACAACAATGAGCAGTTCTTC,CASSYSTHNNEQFF
TRBV6-4,TRBJ2-3,NA,NA,TGTGCCAGCAGTCGCGGAGACAGAGACACAGATACGCAGTATTTT,CASSRGDRDTDTQYF
TRBV18,TRBJ1-2,NA,NA,TGTGCCAGCTCACCAGGAGGGATCTATGGCTACACCTTC,CASSPGGIYGYTF
TRBV28,TRBJ1-6,TRBD1,few,TGTGCCAGCAGTTTATTTGCCAGGGGGTATTCACCCCTCCACTTT,CASSLFARGYSPLHF
TRBV27,TRBJ1-2,NA,NA,TGTGCCAGCCGACGAGGCAGTGGCTACACCTTC,CASRRGSGYTF
TRBV30,TRBJ1-6,TRBD1,NA,TGTGCCTCCACCACAGGGGGGGGTTCACCCCTCCACTTT,CASTTGGGSPLHF
TRBV6-1,TRBJ1-1,NA,NA,TGTGCCAGCAGTGAGGCAGGGGTGAACACTGAAGCTTTCTTT,CASSEAGVNTEAFF
TRBV7-2,TRBJ1-5,NA,NA,TGTGCCAGCAGCTTACGACATGGGCAGCCCCAGCATTTT,CASSLRHGQPQHF
TRBV9,TRBJ1-6,NA,NA,TGTGCCAGCAGCGTAGGACAGCGGGATTCACCCCTCCACTTT,CASSVGQRDSPLHF
TRBV6-5,TRBJ1-2,NA,NA,TGTGCCAGCAGCTTCCAGTCGGGGGGGGGCTACACCTTC,CASSFQSGGGYTF
TRBV5-4,TRBJ2-1,TRBD2,NA,TGTGCCAGCAGCGCCCGACTAGCGGGGGGGCTTAATGAGCAGTTCTTC,CASSARLAGGLNEQFF
TRBV28,TRBJ1-2,NA,NA,TGTGCCAGCAGTTTCTTACAGGCTGGTGGCTACACCTTC,CASSFLQAGGYTF
TRBV5-1,TRBJ1-1,NA,once,TGCGCCAGCAGCTTGGACAGGGACACTGAAGCTTTCTTT,CASSLDRDTEAFF
TRBV18,TRBJ1-6,TRBD1,NA,TGTGCCAGCTCACGGGACAGTTATAATTCACCCCTCCACTTT,CASSRDSYNSPLHF
TRBV4-2,TRBJ2-3,TRBD2,NA,TGTGCCAGTCGAAAAGCCCCCACTAGCGGGACGGGAGATACGCAGTATTTT,CASRKAPTSGTGDTQYF
TRBV11-3,TRBJ1-3,NA,NA,TGTGCCAGCAGTCGGACACCCGGAAACACCATATATTTT,CASSRTPGNTIYF
TRBV10-1,TRBJ1-1,NA,NA,TGCGCCAGCAGTGGGGGGCATGATATGAACACTGAAGCTTTCTTT,CASSGGHDMNTEAFF
TRBV27,TRBJ2-5,TRBD1,once,TGTGCCAGCAGTTTACAGAGACAGGGGGGGTTAATTAGTCAAGAGACCCAGTACTTC,CASSLQRQGGLISQETQYF
TRBV9,TRBJ1-2,NA,NA,TGTGCCAGCACCGGGACACCAACTAACTATGGCTACACCTTC,CASTGTPTNYGYTF
TRBV6-1,TRBJ1-4,NA,NA,TGTGCCAGCAGTGAGATAGGGGCGGCTAATGAAAAACTGTTTTTT,CASSEIGAANEKLFF
TRBV14,TRBJ2-3,NA,once,TGTGCCAGCAGCTCTCTAGCGTCCACAGATACGCAGTATTTT,CASSSLASTDTQYF
TRBV7-9,TRBJ2-1,TRBD2,NA,TGTGCCAGCAGCGCTCGTCGATTAGCGGGAGAGTCCGTAAAGGATGAGCAGTTCTTC,CASSARRLAGESVKDEQFF
TRBV28,TRBJ1-5,NA,NA,TGTGCCAGCAGAGTACAGGGCGGTCAGCCCCAGCATTTT,CASRVQGGQPQHF
TRBV7-6,TRBJ1-5,TRBD1,few,TGTGCCAGCAGCTTAGGGGACAGTCAGCCCCAGCATTTT,CASSLGDSQPQHF
TRBV6-2/TRBV6-3,TRBJ2-3,TRBD2,once,TGTGCCAGCAGTACGCGGACTAGCGGGGGGTATAATCCGCAGTATTTT,CASSTRTSGGYNPQYF
TRBV6-2/TRBV6-3,TRBJ1-2,TRBD1,few,TGTGCCAGCAGTTCCACAGGGGGCCGTTTGTATGGCTACACCTTC,CASSSTGGRLYGYTF
TRBV9,TRBJ2-2,TRBD1,NA,TGTGCCAGCAGCGTAGGGGCAGGGGGCCGAACCGGGGAGCTGTTTTTT,CASSVGAGGRTGELFF
TRBV9,TRBJ1-4,TRBD1,NA,TGTGCCAGCAGCGTCGGTACCGGGACAGGGAGGGAAAAACTGTTTTTT,CASSVGTGTGREKLFF
TRBV19,TRBJ2-5,TRBD2,NA,TGTGCCAGTAGCCGGACTAGCGGCCCACAAGAGACCCAGTACTTC,CASSRTSGPQETQYF
TRBV7-2,TRBJ1-1,NA,NA,TGTGCCAGCAGCTTTGGGAGGGGCCGTACTGAAGCTTTCTTT,CASSFGRGRTEAFF
TRBV2,TRBJ2-2,TRBD1,NA,TGTGCCAGCAGTGTCCGACAGGGGGTAGGAACCGGGGAGCTGTTTTTT,CASSVRQGVGTGELFF
TRBV6-6,TRBJ2-5,NA,NA,TGTGCCAGCAGAAGGGGTCAAGAGACCCAGTACTTC,CASRRGQETQYF
TRBV4-1,TRBJ2-7,NA,NA,TGCGCCAGCAGCCAAGATCGGAACAGGGCCCCCTACGAGCAGTACTTC,CASSQDRNRAPYEQYF
TRBV12-3/TRBV12-4,TRBJ2-1,NA,NA,TGTGCCAGCAGGCCAGGTTACAATGAGCAGTTCTTC,CASRPGYNEQFF
TRBV7-9,TRBJ1-4,NA,once,TGTGCCAGCAGCTTAGAGGAGGGGAGTGAAAAACTGTTTTTT,CASSLEEGSEKLFF
TRBV19,TRBJ2-7,NA,NA,TGTGCCAGTAGTACAGGGGTCGGCTCCTACGAGCAGTACTTC,CASSTGVGSYEQYF